This record looks at one TCR beta chain sequence and its context. Its target is unknown. Documented treatment: 15 to 20 received Ad26.COV2.S at low or high dose, single or two shots; 5 received placebo; per-sample allocation not given. Material that was analyzed had been drawn on day 63 after the first vaccine or placebo injection. With 7 bases clipped from V and 0 bases from J, the junction kept 5 bases outside the gene matches. Germline V lookup: CDR1 SQVTM, CDR2 ANQGSEA. The CDR3 spans 13 residues. These data originate in a study of Ad26.COV2.S vaccination and SARS-CoV-2 variants. Study conclusions and caveats: Breadth of non-spike TCRs did not differ between vaccinees and placebo recipients.

Generated by immunoSEQ multiplex PCR, the TCRdb table keeps only in-frame clones and is missing some. This sample yields 300,000 to 350,000 clones, of which 75% to 90% are seen a single time; 5.5% belongs to the top ten. The chain is built from TRBV29-1 and TRBJ1-1, with 7 bases identical to TRBD1. The material was peripheral blood, obtained in a trial of Ad26.COV2.S vaccine versus placebo. The clonotype originates from a person between 18 and 59 years old who received the Ad26.COV2.S COVID-19 vaccine or a placebo. CDR3 DNA: TGCAGCGGATACGGACAGGTGAACACTGAAGCTTTCTTT. Translation gives CSGYGQVNTEAFF.